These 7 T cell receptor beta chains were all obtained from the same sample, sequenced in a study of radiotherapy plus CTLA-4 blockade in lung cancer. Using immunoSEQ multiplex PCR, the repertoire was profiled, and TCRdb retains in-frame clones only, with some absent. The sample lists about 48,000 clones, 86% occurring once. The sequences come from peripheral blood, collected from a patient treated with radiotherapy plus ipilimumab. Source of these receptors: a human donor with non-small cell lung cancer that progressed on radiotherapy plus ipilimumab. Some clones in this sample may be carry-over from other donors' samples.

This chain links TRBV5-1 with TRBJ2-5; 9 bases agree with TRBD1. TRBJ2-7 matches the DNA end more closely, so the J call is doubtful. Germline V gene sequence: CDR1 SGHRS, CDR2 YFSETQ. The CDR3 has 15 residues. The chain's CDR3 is CASSLGQGGPYEQYF. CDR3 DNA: TGCGCCAGCAGCTTGGGACAGGGGGGGCCCTACGAGCAGTACTTC.

As DNA, the CDR3 is TGCAGCGTAGCGGGAGGGTCTCTTGTAACCACGATTTACGAGCAGTACTTC. It yields the protein CSVAGGSLVTTIYEQYF. J is TRBJ2-7 and V is TRBV29-1, with 10 bases lining up with TRBD2. CDR1 and CDR2 (germline): SQVTM, ANQGSEA. Trimming took 6 bases from V and 4 from J; bases not matched to a gene: 18. The CDR3 loop spans 17 amino acids.

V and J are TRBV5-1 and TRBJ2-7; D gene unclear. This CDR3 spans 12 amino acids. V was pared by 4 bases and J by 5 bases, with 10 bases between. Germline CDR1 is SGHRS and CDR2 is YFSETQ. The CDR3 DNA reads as TGCGCCAGCAGCGTGAGTGGGCACGAGCAGTACTTC. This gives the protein CASSVSGHEQYF.

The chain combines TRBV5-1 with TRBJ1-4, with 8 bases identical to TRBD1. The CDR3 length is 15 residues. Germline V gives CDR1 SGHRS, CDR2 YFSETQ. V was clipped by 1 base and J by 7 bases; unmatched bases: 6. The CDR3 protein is CASSLTGQGAEKLFF. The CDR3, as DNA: TGCGCCAGCAGCTTGACAGGACAGGGCGCTGAAAAACTGTTTTTT.

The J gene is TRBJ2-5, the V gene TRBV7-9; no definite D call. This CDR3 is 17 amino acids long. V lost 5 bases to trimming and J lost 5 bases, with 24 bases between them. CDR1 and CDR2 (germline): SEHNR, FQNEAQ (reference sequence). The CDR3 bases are TGTGCCAGCAGCGATACCGCCGATCTCGGAGACGGGGAGACCCAGTACTTC. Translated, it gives CASSDTADLGDGETQYF.

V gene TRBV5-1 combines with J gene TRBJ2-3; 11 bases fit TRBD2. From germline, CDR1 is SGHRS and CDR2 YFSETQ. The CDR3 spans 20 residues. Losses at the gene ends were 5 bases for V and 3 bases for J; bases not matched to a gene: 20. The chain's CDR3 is CASSFSGGGTLLSYTDTQYF. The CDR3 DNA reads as TGCGCCAGCAGTTTTAGCGGGGGGGGCACATTGCTATCCTATACAGATACGCAGTATTTT.

CDR3 nucleotide sequence: TGTGCCAGTACCCGGGACAGGTTGTCTAGTGAGCAGTACTTC. This encodes CASTRDRLSSEQYF. The chain links TRBV27 to TRBJ2-7; 8 bases agree with TRBD1. Germline V gene lookup returns CDR1 MNHEY and CDR2 SMNVEV (reference sequence). V gave up 9 bases and J gave up 7 bases; unmatched junction bases: 14. The CDR3 contains 14 residues.